This T cell receptor (beta chain) is drawn from a study of blood T cell repertoires in COVID-19. Study summary: PBMCs, B-cell-depleted T cells, or T cells were the source of the cDNA or gDNA that made up the material.

Germline CDR1 is MRHNA and CDR2 is SNTAGT. The CDR3 totals 16 residues. Trimming took 4 bases from V and 2 from J; bases not matched to a gene: 9. As processed by the authors: Amplifying reference gene primers gave estimates of nucleated cell counts. TCRdb's copy holds only in-frame clones and misses some; the assay was immunoSEQ multiplex PCR. V, J and clone size were drawn from that table, and D and trimming were deduced from the DNA. The sample lists about 73,000 clones, 83% occurring once. This chain connects TRBV6-4 to TRBJ2-3; 7 bases match TRBD2. Specimen: peripheral blood. This TCR was recovered from a woman between 55 and 75 years old with acute or convalescent COVID-19. The CDR3 region is CASSVGSGVSTDTQYF. CDR3 nucleotide sequence: TGTGCCAGCAGTGTTGGGAGCGGGGTGTCCACAGATACGCAGTATTTT.